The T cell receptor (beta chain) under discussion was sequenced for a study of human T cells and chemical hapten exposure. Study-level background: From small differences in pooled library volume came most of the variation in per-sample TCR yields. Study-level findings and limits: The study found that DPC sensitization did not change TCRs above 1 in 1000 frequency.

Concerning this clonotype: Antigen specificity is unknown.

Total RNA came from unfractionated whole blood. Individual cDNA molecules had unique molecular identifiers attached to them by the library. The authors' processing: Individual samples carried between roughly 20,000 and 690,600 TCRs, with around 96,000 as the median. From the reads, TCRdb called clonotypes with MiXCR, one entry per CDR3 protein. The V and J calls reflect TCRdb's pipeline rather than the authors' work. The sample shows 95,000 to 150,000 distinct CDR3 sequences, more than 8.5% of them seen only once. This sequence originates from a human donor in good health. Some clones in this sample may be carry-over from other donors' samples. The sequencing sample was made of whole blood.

The CDR3: CSAPEGGTSKDEQFF. The CDR3 nucleotides are TGCAGTGCGCCAGAGGGGGGGACTAGTAAAGATGAGCAGTTCTTC. The chain has TRBV20-1 and TRBJ2-1; 8 bases fit TRBD2. CDR1 is DFQATT and CDR2 is SNEGSKA in the germline V gene (reference sequence). The CDR3 is made up of 15 amino acids. With V trimmed by 6 bases and J by 8 bases, 15 bases remained unmatched.